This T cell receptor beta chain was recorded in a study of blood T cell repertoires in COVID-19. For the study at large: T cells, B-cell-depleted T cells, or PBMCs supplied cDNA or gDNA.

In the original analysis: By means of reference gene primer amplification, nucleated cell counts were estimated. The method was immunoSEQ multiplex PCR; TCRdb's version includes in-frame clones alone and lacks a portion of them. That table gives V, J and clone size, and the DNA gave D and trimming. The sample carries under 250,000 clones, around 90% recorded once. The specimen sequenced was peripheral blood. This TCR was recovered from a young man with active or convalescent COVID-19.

The CDR3 region has the DNA TGTGCCAGCAGCCTACAGGGAAAAGGTGGAAACACCATATATTTT. Protein sequence: CASSLQGKGGNTIYF. The rearrangement links TRBV7-2 to TRBJ1-3, with D tentatively TRBD1 (6 bases). Trimming took 5 bases from V and 3 from J, leaving 14 bases between them. The CDR3 spans 15 residues. Germline V lookup: CDR1 SGHTA, CDR2 FQGNSA.